This T cell receptor (beta chain) stems from a study of OX40 agonist ivuxolimab in advanced cancers. About the research overall: Administration of intravenous ivuxolimab to patients occurred every 2 weeks at 0.01 to 10 mg/kg. Partial responses occurred in three patients (one hepatocellular carcinoma, two cutaneous melanoma).

There are 14 residues in the CDR3. The germline V gene encodes CDR1 SGHDT and CDR2 YYEEEE. The ends were cut back, 0 bases at V and 1 base at J, with 7 bases in the middle. Method: immunoSEQ multiplex PCR; TCRdb's copy keeps in-frame clones and lacks some. The data contain tens of thousands of clones, 90% to 95% of them seen just once; the ten biggest clones take up approximately 15%. The rearrangement uses TRBV5-6 and TRBJ1-1; D not certain. This TCR was recovered from an adult with an advanced solid tumor such as melanoma, head and neck, liver or kidney cancer. Sequencing used CD4+ or CD8+ T cells sorted from blood, obtained in a trial of the OX40 agonist ivuxolimab. The DNA for the CDR3 is TGTGCCAGCAGCTTGGTCGGGGAGAACACTGAAGCTTTCTTT. It specifies CASSLVGENTEAFF.